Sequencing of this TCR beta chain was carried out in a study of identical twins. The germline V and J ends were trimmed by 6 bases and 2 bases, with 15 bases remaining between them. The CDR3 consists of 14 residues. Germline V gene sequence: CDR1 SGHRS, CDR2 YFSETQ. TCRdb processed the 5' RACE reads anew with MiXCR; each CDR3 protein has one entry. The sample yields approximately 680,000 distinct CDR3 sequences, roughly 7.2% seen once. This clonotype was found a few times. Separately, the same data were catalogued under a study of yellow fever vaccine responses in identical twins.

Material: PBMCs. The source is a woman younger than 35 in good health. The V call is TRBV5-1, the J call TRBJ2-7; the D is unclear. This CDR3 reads CASTSPRSPYEQYF. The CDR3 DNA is TGCGCCAGCACAAGTCCCAGATCCCCCTACGAGCAGTACTTC.